The present entry profiles one TCR beta chain with its context. The table lists this clone with a count of one. Its antigen remains unidentified. The sample holds no much larger clone one base away, and base qualities are not on file. The CDR3 regions of human TCRbeta chains were subjected to immunosequencing. Under the source paper's analysis protocol: TCRs in the repertoires were compared against a reference library of SARS-CoV-2-specific TCRs that had been generated with the MIRA antigen-specificity platform. Breadth meant the fraction of unique TCRs that were SARS-CoV-2-associated, whereas depth meant the fraction of total T cells that were SARS-CoV-2-associated. Using the MIRA data, each spike-specific TCR was assigned both to the spike region to which the TCR was reactive and to a CD4 or CD8 class. Log10-transformed breadth and depth values were compared by one-way ANOVA with Sidak's multiple comparisons tests. Sourced from immuneACCESS, this table was stored by TCRdb with only in-frame sequences that have V and J called. A share of the clones is absent; for the studies checked, an unresolved V gene accounts for under half, and the remainder has no known explanation. The V and J calls and the clone size are those of that table, but D and trimming were determined from the DNA. The sample profile shows some 120,000 clones; approximately 85% of them were found once. 7.5% to 8% of the sample is taken by the ten largest.

The CDR1 and CDR2 encoded by the germline V gene are MNHEY and SVGAGI. V gives up 5 bases and J gives up 4 bases, and the segment between their germline ends measures 14 bases. Counted from cysteine to phenylalanine, this CDR3 has 14 amino acids. Only CDR3 DNA is held: 42 bases, read in frame from base 1. The data stem from a study of T cell responses to AZD1222 COVID-19 vaccine (dated by TCRdb to the early 2020s). As for the study more broadly: Because spike-specific TCR depth and breadth did not differ between the two schedules, AZD1222 recipients who got a second dose at roughly 4 weeks were pooled with those who got a second dose at roughly 12 weeks. TCR sequencing covered roughly 230 trial participants: 200 to 220 given two doses of AZD1222 and 26 given two doses of MenACWY control vaccine. Enrollment into the trials was organized by age into subgroups of 18-55, 56-69 and 70-plus years, and those subgroups contained about 160, 30 and 59 TCR-sequenced participants, respectively. Overall study results and their limits: The whole spike protein was spanned by vaccine-associated CD4 TCRs, and dominant responses were seen in regions 160-218 and 743-854. No day 14 peak-response samples were available, so repertoires were characterized only after the peak T cell response. Conclusions about previously exposed vaccinees were limited because only six AZD1222 recipients were SARS-CoV-2 seropositive at baseline. Most participants were white British and females outnumbered males, and the authors suggested that clonal diversity may have been underestimated. Reportedly, almost half of the unique spike-specific TCRs recognized epitopes lying outside the regions that are mutated in the B.1.351 and B.1.1.7 variants. The 56-69-year group was small, and its depth increase did not reach significance, likely because of low power. After two AZD1222 doses, spike-specific TCR breadth and depth were significantly higher than at day 0 and than in MenACWY recipients.

In the paper's terms, the time point label means: baseline before first vaccination. Vaccinee samples were obtained from the UK trials COV001 and COV002, which included a single-blind randomized controlled phase 2/3 trial of AZD1222 (ChAdOx1 nCoV-19) in healthy adults. Trial participant PBMC samples were collected at day 0 and day 28 after the second dose for TCRbeta chain sequencing. The clonotype originates from an adult in good health. The chain employs TRBV6-5 and TRBJ2-5, with no reliable assignment of the D segment. This material consisted of peripheral blood, taken on day 0 of AZD1222 vaccination. Read as DNA, the sequence is TGTGCCAGCAGTAGTCATCGGGTTTTAGAGACCCAGTACTTC. It translates to CASSSHRVLETQYF.